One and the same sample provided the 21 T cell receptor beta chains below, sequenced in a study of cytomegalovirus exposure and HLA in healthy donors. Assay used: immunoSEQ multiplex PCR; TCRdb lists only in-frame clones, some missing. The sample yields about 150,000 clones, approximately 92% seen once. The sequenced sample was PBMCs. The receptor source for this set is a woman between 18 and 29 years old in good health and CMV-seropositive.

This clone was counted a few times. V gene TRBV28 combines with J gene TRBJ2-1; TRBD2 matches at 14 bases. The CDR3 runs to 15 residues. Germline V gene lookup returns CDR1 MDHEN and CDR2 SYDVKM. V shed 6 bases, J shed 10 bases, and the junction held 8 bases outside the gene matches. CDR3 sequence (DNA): TGTGCCAGCAGCCCGACTAGCGGGGGGGCGTGGGAGCAGTTCTTC. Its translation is CASSPTSGGAWEQFF.

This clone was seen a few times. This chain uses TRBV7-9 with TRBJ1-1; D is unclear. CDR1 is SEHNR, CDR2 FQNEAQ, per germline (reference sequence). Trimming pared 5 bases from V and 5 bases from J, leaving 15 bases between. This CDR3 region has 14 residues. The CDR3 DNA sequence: TGTGCCAGCAGCCTCCGGAGGTCCGCGACTGAAGCTTTCTTT. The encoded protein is CASSLRRSATEAFF.

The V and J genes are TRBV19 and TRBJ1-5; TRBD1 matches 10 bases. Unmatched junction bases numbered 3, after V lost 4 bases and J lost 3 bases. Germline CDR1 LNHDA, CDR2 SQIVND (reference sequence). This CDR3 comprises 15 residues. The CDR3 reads CASSTGTGANQPQHF. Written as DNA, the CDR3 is TGTGCCAGTAGTACCGGGACAGGGGCCAATCAGCCCCAGCATTTT. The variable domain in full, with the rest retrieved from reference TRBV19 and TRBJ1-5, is DGGITQSPKYLFRKEGQNVTLSCEQNLNHDAMYWYRQDPGQGLRLIYYSQIVNDFQKGDIAEGYSVSREKKESFPLTVTSAQKNPTAFYLCASSTGTGANQPQHFGDGTRLSIL.

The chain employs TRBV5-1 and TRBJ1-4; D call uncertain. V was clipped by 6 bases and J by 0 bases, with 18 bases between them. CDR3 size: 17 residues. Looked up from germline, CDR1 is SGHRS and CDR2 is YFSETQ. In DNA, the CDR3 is TGCGCCAGCACGAAAATACCACGGAGTACAACTAATGAAAAACTGTTTTTT. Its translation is CASTKIPRSTTNEKLFF.

CDR3 loop: CASSPPNRDPSTLNYGYTF. In nucleotides, the CDR3 is TGTGCCAGCAGTCCACCCAACAGGGACCCTTCGACCCTAAACTATGGCTACACCTTC. The chain links TRBV28 to TRBJ1-2, with D possibly being TRBD1 (6 bases). The CDR3 has 19 amino acids. Germline loops: CDR1 MDHEN, CDR2 SYDVKM. The V end lost 5 bases, the J end lost 2 bases, and 27 bases lay between the germline ends.

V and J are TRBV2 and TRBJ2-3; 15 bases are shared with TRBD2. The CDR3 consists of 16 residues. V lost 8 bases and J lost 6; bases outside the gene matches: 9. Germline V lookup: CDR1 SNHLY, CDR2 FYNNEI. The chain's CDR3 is CASGRGLAGGRDTQYF. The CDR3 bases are TGTGCCAGCGGTCGGGGACTAGCGGGGGGCCGGGATACGCAGTATTTT.

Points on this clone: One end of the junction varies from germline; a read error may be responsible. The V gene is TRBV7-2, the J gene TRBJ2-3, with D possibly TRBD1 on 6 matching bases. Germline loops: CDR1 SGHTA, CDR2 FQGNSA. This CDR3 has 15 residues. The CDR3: CASSIQGPRTDTQYF. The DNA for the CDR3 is TGTGCCAGCAGTATACAGGGACCCCGCACCGATACGCAGTATTTT.

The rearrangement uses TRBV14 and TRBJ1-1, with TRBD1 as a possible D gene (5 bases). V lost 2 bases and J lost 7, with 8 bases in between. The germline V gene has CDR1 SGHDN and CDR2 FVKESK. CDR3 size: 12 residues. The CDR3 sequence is CASSQTGIEAFF. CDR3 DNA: TGTGCCAGCAGCCAAACAGGAATTGAAGCTTTCTTT. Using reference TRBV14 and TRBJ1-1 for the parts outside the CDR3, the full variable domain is EAGVTQFPSHSVIEKGQTVTLRCDPISGHDNLYWYRRVMGKEIKFLLHFVKESKQDESGMPNNRFLAERTGGTYSTLKVQPAELEDSGVYFCASSQTGIEAFFGQGTRLTVV.

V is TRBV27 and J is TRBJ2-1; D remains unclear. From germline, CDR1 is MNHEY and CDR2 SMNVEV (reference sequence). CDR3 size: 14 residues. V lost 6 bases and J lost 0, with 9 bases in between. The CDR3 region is CASSPKSSYNEQFF. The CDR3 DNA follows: TGTGCCAGCAGCCCCAAGAGCTCCTACAATGAGCAGTTCTTC.

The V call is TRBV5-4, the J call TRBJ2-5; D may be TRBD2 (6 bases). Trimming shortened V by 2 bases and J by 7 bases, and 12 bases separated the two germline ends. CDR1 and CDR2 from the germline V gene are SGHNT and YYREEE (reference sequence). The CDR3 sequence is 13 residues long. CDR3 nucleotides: TGTGCCAGCAGCTTACCGGGGGACCGGACCCAGTACTTC. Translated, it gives CASSLPGDRTQYF.

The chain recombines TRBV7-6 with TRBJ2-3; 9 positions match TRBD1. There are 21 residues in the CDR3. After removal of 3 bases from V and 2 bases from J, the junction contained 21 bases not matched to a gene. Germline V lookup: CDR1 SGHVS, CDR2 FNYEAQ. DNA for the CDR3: TGTGCCAGCAGCTTGGGCCCCCCTGGACAGGGGTCCAACCCTTACACAGATACGCAGTATTTT. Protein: CASSLGPPGQGSNPYTDTQYF.

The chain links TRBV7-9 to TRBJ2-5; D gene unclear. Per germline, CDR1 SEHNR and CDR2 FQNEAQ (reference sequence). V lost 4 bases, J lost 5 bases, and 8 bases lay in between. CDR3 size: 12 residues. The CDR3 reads CASSWPGETQYF. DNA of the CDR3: TGTGCCAGCAGCTGGCCCGGGGAGACCCAGTACTTC.

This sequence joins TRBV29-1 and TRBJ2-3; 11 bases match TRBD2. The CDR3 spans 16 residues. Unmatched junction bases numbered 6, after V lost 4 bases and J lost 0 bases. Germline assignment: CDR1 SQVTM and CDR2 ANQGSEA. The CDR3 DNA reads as TGCAGCGTTGGGGGGACTAGCGGACCTAGCACAGATACGCAGTATTTT. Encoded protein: CSVGGTSGPSTDTQYF.

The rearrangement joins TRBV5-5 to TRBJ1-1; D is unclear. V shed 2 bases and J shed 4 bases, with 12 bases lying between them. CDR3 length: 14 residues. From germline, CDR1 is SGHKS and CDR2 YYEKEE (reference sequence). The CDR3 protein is CASSLSISGTEAFF. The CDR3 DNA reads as TGTGCCAGCAGCTTATCGATATCCGGCACTGAAGCTTTCTTT. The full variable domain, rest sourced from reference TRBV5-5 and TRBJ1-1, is DAGVTQSPTHLIKTRGQQVTLRCSPISGHKSVSWYQQVLGQGPQFIFQYYEKEERGRGNFPDRFSARQFPNYSSELNVNALLLGDSALYLCASSLSISGTEAFFGQGTRLTVV.

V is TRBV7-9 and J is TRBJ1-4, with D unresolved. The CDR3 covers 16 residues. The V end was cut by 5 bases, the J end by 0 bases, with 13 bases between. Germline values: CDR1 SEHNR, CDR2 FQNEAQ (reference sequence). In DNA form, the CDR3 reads TGTGCCAGCAGCCCCAACCAGATGGCAACTAATGAAAAACTGTTTTTT. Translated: CASSPNQMATNEKLFF.

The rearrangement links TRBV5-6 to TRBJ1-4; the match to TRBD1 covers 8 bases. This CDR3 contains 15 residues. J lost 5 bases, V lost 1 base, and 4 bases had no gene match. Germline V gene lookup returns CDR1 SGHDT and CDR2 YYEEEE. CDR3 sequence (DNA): TGTGCCAGCAGCTTGTCAGGGGGCGCGAATGAAAAACTGTTTTTT. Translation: CASSLSGGANEKLFF.

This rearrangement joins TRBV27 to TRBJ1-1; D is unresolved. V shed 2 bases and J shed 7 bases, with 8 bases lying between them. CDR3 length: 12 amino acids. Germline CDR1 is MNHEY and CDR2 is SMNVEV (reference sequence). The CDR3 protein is CASSLAGGEAFF. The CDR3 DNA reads TGTGCCAGCAGTTTAGCAGGAGGTGAAGCTTTCTTT.

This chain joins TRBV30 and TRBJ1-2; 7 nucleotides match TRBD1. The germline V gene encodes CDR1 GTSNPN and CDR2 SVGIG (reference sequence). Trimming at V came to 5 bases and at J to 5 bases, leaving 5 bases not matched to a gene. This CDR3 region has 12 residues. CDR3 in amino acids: CAWSEGAYGYTF. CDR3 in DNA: TGTGCCTGGTCGGAGGGGGCATATGGCTACACCTTC.

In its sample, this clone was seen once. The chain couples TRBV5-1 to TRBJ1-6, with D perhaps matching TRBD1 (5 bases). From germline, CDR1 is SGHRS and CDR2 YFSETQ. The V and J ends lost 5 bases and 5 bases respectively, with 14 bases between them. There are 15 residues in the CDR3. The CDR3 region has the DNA TGCGCCAGCAGAGCTGGCGGAGGGGATAATTCACCCCTCCACTTT. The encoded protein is CASRAGGGDNSPLHF.

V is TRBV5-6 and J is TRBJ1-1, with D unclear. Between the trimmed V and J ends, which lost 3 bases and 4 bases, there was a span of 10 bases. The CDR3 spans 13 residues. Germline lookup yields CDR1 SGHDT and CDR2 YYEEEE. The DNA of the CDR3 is TGTGCCAGCAGCTGGCGGGGTAGCACTGAAGCTTTCTTT. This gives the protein CASSWRGSTEAFF.

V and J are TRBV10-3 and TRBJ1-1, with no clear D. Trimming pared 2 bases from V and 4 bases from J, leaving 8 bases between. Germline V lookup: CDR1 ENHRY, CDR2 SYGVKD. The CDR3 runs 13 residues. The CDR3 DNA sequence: TGTGCCATCAGTGAGACGGAGACCACTGAAGCTTTCTTT. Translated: CAISETETTEAFF.